One and the same sample provided the 26 T cell receptor beta chains below, sequenced in a study of blood T cell repertoires in COVID-19. Sequencing was performed with immunoSEQ multiplex PCR; in TCRdb, only in-frame clones are kept and a portion is missing. The data show some 320,000 clones, roughly 89% seen once. The sequenced sample was peripheral blood. Receptors were obtained from a woman aged 25 to 39 with COVID-19, enrolled during active disease.

The count of this clone is one. The chain is built from TRBV7-9 and TRBJ2-1; no reliable D call. Germline V gives CDR1 SEHNR, CDR2 FQNEAQ (reference sequence). The ends were cut back, 4 bases at V and 9 bases at J, with 7 bases in the middle. This CDR3 contains 11 residues. CDR3 bases: TGTGCCAGCAGCTCAGGATCTGAGCAGTTCTTC. Amino acids: CASSSGSEQFF.

This sequence joins TRBV2 and TRBJ1-6, with D possibly being TRBD1 (5 bases). There are 13 residues in the CDR3. The germline CDR1 and CDR2 sequences are SNHLY and FYNNEI. Trimming shortened V by 9 bases and J by 9 bases, and 15 bases separated the two germline ends. The CDR3 nucleotides are TGTGCCAGGGGGGGACGGAGGAGTTCACCCCTCCACTTT. It specifies CARGGRRSSPLHF.

This sequence joins TRBV6-6 and TRBJ2-7; the D is unclear. The CDR3 has 13 residues. Germline V gives CDR1 MNHNY, CDR2 SVGAGI (reference sequence). V lost 5 bases to trimming and J lost 2 bases, with 10 bases between them. CDR3 sequence reads: CASSINRAYEQYF. The CDR3 bases are TGTGCCAGCAGTATAAACAGAGCCTACGAGCAGTACTTC.

The chain carries TRBV6-4 and TRBJ1-6; 9 bases line up with TRBD1. Germline loops: CDR1 MRHNA, CDR2 SNTAGT. The CDR3 consists of 14 residues. The junction had 5 bases not matched to a gene; V was cut back by 4 bases and J by 10 bases. CDR3 DNA sequence: TGTGCCAGCAGTGCCGGGACAGGGCTCTCACCCCTCCACTTT. The encoded protein is CASSAGTGLSPLHF.

The V gene is TRBV14, the J gene TRBJ2-7, with 8 bases aligning to TRBD2. The CDR3 contains 15 residues. From germline, CDR1 is SGHDN and CDR2 FVKESK. After removal of 3 bases from V and 2 bases from J, the junction contained 6 bases not matched to a gene. The CDR3 DNA is TGTGCCAGCAGCCACTTAGCGGGGAAAGCCTACGAGCAGTACTTC. Its protein is CASSHLAGKAYEQYF.

This chain joins TRBV3-1 (or the pseudogene TRBV3-2) and TRBJ2-1, with 13 nucleotides matching TRBD2. V dropped 6 bases and J dropped 4; count of bases not matched to a gene: 3. This CDR3 has 15 amino acids. Per germline, CDR1 LGHDT and CDR2 YNNKEL (reference sequence). CDR3 sequence reads: CASRQLAGGYNEQFF. For the CDR3, the DNA is TGTGCCAGCAGGCAACTAGCGGGGGGGTACAATGAGCAGTTCTTC.

With regard to this clone: Other DNA sequences of this sample code for an identical CDR3. The DNA for the CDR3 is TGTGCCAGCAGTTACTCGACAGGGGGGTATGGCTACACCTTC. It encodes CASSYSTGGYGYTF. The chain is built from TRBV6-5 and TRBJ1-2; TRBD1 matches at 9 bases. CDR1 MNHEY and CDR2 SVGAGI come from the germline V gene. This CDR3 is 14 amino acids long. The junction had 1 base not matched to a gene; V was cut back by 0 bases and J by 5 bases.

V gene TRBV24-1 combines with J gene TRBJ1-5, with a weak D call TRBD1 (5 bases). The germline V gene encodes CDR1 KGHDR and CDR2 SFDVKD. The CDR3 has 14 amino acids. Deletions cut 7 bases from V and 6 bases from J, with 15 bases between. In nucleotides, the CDR3 is TGTGCCACCAGCGAGTCAGGGTTGGCTCAGCCCCAGCATTTT. It encodes CATSESGLAQPQHF.

This clone occurred once. The rearrangement uses TRBV5-1 and TRBJ1-2; D is ambiguous. The CDR3 is 15 amino acids. The V end was cut by 0 bases, the J end by 0 bases, with 9 bases between. CDR1 SGHRS and CDR2 YFSETQ come from the germline V gene. The DNA for the CDR3 is TGCGCCAGCAGCTTGGCGGGTTTAGCTAACTATGGCTACACCTTC. Protein sequence: CASSLAGLANYGYTF.

The genes are TRBV18 and TRBJ2-1; TRBD1 matches at 12 bases. Trimming removed 0 bases from V and 13 bases from J; junction bases left unmatched: 13. Per the germline V gene, CDR1 is KGHSH and CDR2 is LQKENI. CDR3 length equals 17 residues. The CDR3 nucleotides are TGTGCCAGCTCACCACCGACGGCCGGGACAGGGGGCTCCCCCCAGTTCTTC. It is translated as CASSPPTAGTGGSPQFF.

The V and J genes are TRBV5-1 and TRBJ1-5, with D unclear. Germline V gene sequence: CDR1 SGHRS, CDR2 YFSETQ. Trimming took off 4 bases at V and 2 bases at J, with 19 bases between the two ends. The CDR3 runs 17 residues. CDR3 protein: CASSPGSNPDGNQPQHF. The CDR3 nucleotides are TGCGCCAGCAGCCCAGGTAGTAACCCGGATGGCAATCAGCCCCAGCATTTT.

The gene calls are TRBV27 and TRBJ1-6; D not certain. CDR1 is MNHEY, CDR2 SMNVEV, per germline (reference sequence). This CDR3 spans 20 amino acids. Trimming took 1 base from V and 0 from J, leaving 19 bases between them. For the CDR3, the DNA is TGTGCCAGCAGTTTATGGTCAGCGACGCGTGCTAGCTCCTATAATTCACCCCTCCACTTT. It yields the protein CASSLWSATRASSYNSPLHF.

The V and J genes are TRBV6-1 and TRBJ1-5, with 9 bases fitting TRBD1. The germline gives CDR1 MNHNS, CDR2 SASEGT. V lost 2 bases to trimming and J lost 2 bases; unmatched junction nucleotides: 4. The CDR3 sequence is 16 residues long. The CDR3 loop reads CASSEWRTGGNQPQHF. CDR3 DNA: TGTGCCAGCAGTGAATGGCGGACAGGGGGCAATCAGCCCCAGCATTTT.

The rearrangement joins TRBV14 to TRBJ2-1; 12 nucleotides agree with TRBD2. The germline CDR1 and CDR2 sequences are SGHDN and FVKESK. After removal of 3 bases from V and 7 bases from J, the junction contained 4 bases not matched to a gene. This CDR3 region has 15 residues. CDR3 loop: CASSQLAGGPNEQFF. Here the CDR3 DNA reads TGTGCCAGCAGCCAGCTAGCGGGGGGGCCGAATGAGCAGTTCTTC.

The rearrangement links TRBV6-4 to TRBJ2-3; TRBD1 matches 10 bases. Unmatched junction bases numbered 2, after V lost 4 bases and J lost 1 base. CDR1 and CDR2 (germline): MRHNA, SNTAGT. This CDR3 has 15 residues. CDR3: CASSVGQGGTDTQYF. Written as DNA, the CDR3 is TGTGCCAGCAGTGTCGGACAGGGGGGCACAGATACGCAGTATTTT.

This chain joins TRBV5-8 and TRBJ1-5; 8 nucleotides agree with TRBD1. Germline V gene sequence: CDR1 SGHTS, CDR2 YDEGEE. The V gene end was trimmed by 0 bases and the J gene end by 3 bases; junction bases not matched to a gene: 5. The CDR3 extends over 16 amino acids. CDR3 in amino acids: CASSLGQGPHNQPQHF. CDR3 DNA sequence: TGTGCCAGCAGCTTGGGACAGGGGCCCCACAATCAGCCCCAGCATTTT.

The chain combines TRBV4-1 with TRBJ2-2; TRBD1 aligns across 10 bases. Germline CDR1 is MGHRA and CDR2 is YSYEKL. The CDR3 contains 18 residues. V was pared by 4 bases and J by 0 bases, with 8 bases of the junction left unmatched. CDR3 amino acids: CASSRWDRGGSNTGELFF. The CDR3 region has the DNA TGCGCCAGCAGCCGATGGGACAGGGGAGGGTCGAACACCGGGGAGCTGTTTTTT.

The chain recombines TRBV7-9 with TRBJ1-2, with 10 nucleotides matching TRBD1. The CDR3 covers 15 residues. Losses at the gene ends were 5 bases for V and 4 bases for J; bases not matched to a gene: 7. The germline V gene encodes CDR1 SEHNR and CDR2 FQNEAQ (reference sequence). The DNA of the CDR3 is TGTGCCAGCAGCGACGGGACAGGGGTAGCCTATGGCTACACCTTC. It codes for CASSDGTGVAYGYTF.

The rearrangement uses TRBV6-5 and TRBJ1-1; TRBD1 might be the D (5 bases). CDR3 length: 13 amino acids. Germline values: CDR1 MNHEY, CDR2 SVGAGI. Deletions cut 5 bases from V and 0 bases from J, with 7 bases between. In DNA form, the CDR3 reads TGTGCCAGCAGTCCGACAGTGAACACTGAAGCTTTCTTT. Amino acids: CASSPTVNTEAFF.

Notes on this clone: The junction differs from germline at one of its ends, possibly a read error. V gene TRBV28 combines with J gene TRBJ2-7, with D possibly matching TRBD1 (5 bases). The CDR3 spans 11 residues. Looked up from germline, CDR1 is MDHEN and CDR2 is SYDVKM. The CDR3 here is CASSLNRTPAF. The CDR3 DNA follows: TGTGCCAGCAGTTTGAATAGGACACCCGCCTTC.

The DNA of the CDR3 is TGCGCCAGCAGCCAAGTAAATAGCGGGGGGGACGAGCAGTACTTC. This codes for CASSQVNSGGDEQYF. The chain combines TRBV4-1 with TRBJ2-7; 11 nucleotides line up with TRBD2. Germline CDR1 reads MGHRA; CDR2 reads YSYEKL. Trimming took 1 base from V and 5 from J; bases not matched to a gene: 4. The CDR3 is 15 residues long.

This chain uses TRBV12-3 or TRBV12-4 with TRBJ1-1, with D possibly matching TRBD1 (5 bases). Trimming pared 8 bases from V and 6 bases from J, leaving 16 bases between. CDR3 size: 13 residues. CDR3 in DNA: TGTGCCAGCCGTAAGCCCAGGGACTCTGAAGCTTTCTTT. Translation: CASRKPRDSEAFF.

The rearrangement joins TRBV29-1 to TRBJ2-1, with 11 bases aligning to TRBD2. Germline lookup yields CDR1 SQVTM and CDR2 ANQGSEA. With 4 bases clipped from V and 0 bases from J, the junction kept 5 bases outside the gene matches. This CDR3 region has 16 residues. The CDR3 loop is CSVGRLAGISYNEQFF. CDR3 nucleotides: TGCAGCGTTGGTCGACTAGCGGGGATCTCCTACAATGAGCAGTTCTTC.

The chain couples TRBV9 to TRBJ2-1, with 13 bases aligning to TRBD2. V was pared by 4 bases and J by 9 bases, with 13 bases of the junction left unmatched. CDR1 SGDLS and CDR2 YYNGEE come from the germline V gene. CDR3 length equals 17 residues. CDR3 sequence: CASSHGGLAGHLGEQFF. CDR3 nucleotide sequence: TGTGCCAGCAGCCATGGGGGACTAGCGGGGCACCTAGGTGAGCAGTTCTTC.

A word on this clone: Other DNA variants within this sample encode the same CDR3. V gene TRBV4-1 combines with J gene TRBJ1-1; D uncertain. Trimming stripped 0 bases from V and 1 base from J, with 6 bases between. Germline V gene sequence: CDR1 MGHRA, CDR2 YSYEKL. The CDR3 sequence is 14 residues long. CDR3 residues: CASSQDLGNTEAFF. Written as DNA, the CDR3 is TGCGCCAGCAGCCAAGACCTCGGGAACACTGAAGCTTTCTTT.

V and J are TRBV11-2 and TRBJ1-4, with D maybe TRBD1 (6 bases). This CDR3 has 18 residues. Trimming removed 0 bases at V and 0 bases at J, with 14 bases between. Germline V lookup: CDR1 SGHAT, CDR2 FQNNGV. CDR3 coding DNA: TGTGCCAGCAGCTTAGACACAGGGCCGACTGCAACTAATGAAAAACTGTTTTTT. Protein: CASSLDTGPTATNEKLFF.